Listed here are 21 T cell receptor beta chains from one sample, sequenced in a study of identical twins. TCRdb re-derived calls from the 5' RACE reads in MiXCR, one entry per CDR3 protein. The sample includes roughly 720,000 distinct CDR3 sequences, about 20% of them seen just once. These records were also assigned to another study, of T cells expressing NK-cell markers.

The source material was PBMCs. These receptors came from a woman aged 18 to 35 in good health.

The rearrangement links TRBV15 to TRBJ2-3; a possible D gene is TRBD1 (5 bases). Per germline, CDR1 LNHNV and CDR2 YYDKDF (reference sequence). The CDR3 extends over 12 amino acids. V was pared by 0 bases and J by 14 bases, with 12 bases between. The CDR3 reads CATSRDGSRAYF. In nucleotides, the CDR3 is TGTGCCACCAGCAGAGATGGGTCCAGGGCGTATTTT.

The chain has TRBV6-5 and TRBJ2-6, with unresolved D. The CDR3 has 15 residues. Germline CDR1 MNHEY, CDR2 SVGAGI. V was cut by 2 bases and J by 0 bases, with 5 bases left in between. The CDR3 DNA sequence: TGTGCCAGCAGTTACGGCCACTCTGGGGCCAACGTCCTGACTTTC. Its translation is CASSYGHSGANVLTF.

The CDR3 DNA reads TGTGCCAGCAGTTCCGACGAAACCTCCTACAATGAGCAGTTCTTC. Translating it yields CASSSDETSYNEQFF. The rearrangement joins TRBV12-3 or TRBV12-4 to TRBJ2-1; no firm D call. V lost 4 bases and J 0 bases, leaving 10 bases between the germline ends. This CDR3 has 15 residues.

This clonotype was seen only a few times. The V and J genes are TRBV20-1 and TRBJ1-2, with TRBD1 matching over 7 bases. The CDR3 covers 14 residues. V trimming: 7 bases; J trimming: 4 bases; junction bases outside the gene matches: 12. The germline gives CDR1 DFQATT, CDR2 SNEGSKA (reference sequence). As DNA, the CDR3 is TGCAGTGTCAAACTACCGGGGACAGTCTATGGCTACACCTTC. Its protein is CSVKLPGTVYGYTF.

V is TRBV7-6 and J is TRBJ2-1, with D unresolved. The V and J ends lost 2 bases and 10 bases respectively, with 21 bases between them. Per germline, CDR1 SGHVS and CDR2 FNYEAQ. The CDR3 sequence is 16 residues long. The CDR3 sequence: CASSLLQKLMSDEQFF. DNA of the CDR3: TGTGCCAGCAGCTTATTACAGAAATTGATGTCCGACGAGCAGTTCTTC.

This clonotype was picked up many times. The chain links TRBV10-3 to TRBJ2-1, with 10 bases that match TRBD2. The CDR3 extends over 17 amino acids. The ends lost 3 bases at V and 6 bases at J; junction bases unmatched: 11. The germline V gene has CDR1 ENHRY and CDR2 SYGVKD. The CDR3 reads CAISDISGGPVPNEQFF. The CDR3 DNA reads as TGTGCCATCAGTGATATTAGCGGGGGGCCTGTGCCCAATGAGCAGTTCTTC.

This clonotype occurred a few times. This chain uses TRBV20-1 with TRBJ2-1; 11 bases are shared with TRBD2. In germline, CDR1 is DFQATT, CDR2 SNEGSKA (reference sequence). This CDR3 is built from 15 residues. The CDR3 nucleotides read TGCAGCGGTGTACCGGGACTAGCGGTTCTCAATGAGCAGTTCTTC. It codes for CSGVPGLAVLNEQFF.

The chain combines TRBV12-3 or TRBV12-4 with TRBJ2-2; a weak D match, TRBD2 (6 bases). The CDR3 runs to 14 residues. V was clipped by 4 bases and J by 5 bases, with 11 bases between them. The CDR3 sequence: CASSSAGGTGELFF. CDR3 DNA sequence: TGTGCCAGCAGTTCGGCCGGGGGTACCGGGGAGCTGTTTTTT.

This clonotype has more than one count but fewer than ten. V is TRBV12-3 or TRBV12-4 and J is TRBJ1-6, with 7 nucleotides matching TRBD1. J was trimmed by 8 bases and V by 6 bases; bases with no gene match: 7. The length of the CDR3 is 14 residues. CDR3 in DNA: TGTGCCAGCAGCGGACAGGCCCTCCATTCACCCCTCCACTTT. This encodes CASSGQALHSPLHF.

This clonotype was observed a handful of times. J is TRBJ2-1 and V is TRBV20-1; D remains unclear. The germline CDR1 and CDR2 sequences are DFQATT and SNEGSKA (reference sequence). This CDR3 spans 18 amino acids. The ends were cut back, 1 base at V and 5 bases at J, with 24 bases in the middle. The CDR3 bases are TGCAGTGCTAGAGCACCCCTCTTAGGACCGCCTAAAAACAATGAGCAGTTCTTC. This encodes CSARAPLLGPPKNNEQFF.

CDR3 region: CASSLMGYTEAFF. The CDR3 DNA reads as TGCGCCAGCAGCCTCATGGGTTACACTGAAGCTTTCTTT. This chain links TRBV5-1 with TRBJ1-1; D ambiguous. V lost 4 bases to trimming and J lost 3 bases, with 10 bases between them. The CDR3 consists of 13 residues. Germline V lookup: CDR1 SGHRS, CDR2 YFSETQ.

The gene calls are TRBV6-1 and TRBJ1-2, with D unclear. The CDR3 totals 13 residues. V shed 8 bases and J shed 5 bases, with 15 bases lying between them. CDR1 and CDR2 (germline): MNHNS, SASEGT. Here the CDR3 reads CASFAAIGYGYTF. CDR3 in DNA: TGTGCCAGCTTTGCGGCAATCGGTTATGGCTACACCTTC.

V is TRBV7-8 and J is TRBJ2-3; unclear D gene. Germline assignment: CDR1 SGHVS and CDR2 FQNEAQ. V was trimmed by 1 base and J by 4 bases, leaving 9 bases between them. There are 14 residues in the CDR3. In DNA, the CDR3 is TGTGCCAGCAGCTTAGGGGCGGCGGCAGATACGCAGTATTTT. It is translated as CASSLGAAADTQYF.

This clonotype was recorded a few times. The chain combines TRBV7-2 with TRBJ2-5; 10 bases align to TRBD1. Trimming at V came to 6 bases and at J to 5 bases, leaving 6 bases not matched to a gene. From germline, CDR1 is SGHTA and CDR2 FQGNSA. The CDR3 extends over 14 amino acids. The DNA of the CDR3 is TGTGCCAGCAGACAGACAGGGGGCAGGGAGACCCAGTACTTC. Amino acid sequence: CASRQTGGRETQYF. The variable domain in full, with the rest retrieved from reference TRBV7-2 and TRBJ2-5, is GAGVSQSPSNKVTEKGKDVELRCDPISGHTALYWYRQSLGQGLEFLIYFQGNSAPDKSGLPSDRFSAERTGGSVSTLTIQRTQQEDSAVYLCASRQTGGRETQYFGPGTRLLVL.

CDR3 residues: CASSQDKRAGGVWQETQYF. For the CDR3, the DNA is TGTGCCAGCAGCCAAGATAAAAGGGCGGGGGGGGTGTGGCAAGAGACCCAGTACTTC. This chain joins TRBV3-1 and TRBJ2-5, with 9 bases aligning to TRBD2. V lost 0 bases and J lost 2; bases outside the gene matches: 13. The CDR3 is 19 amino acids. Germline CDR1 LGHDT, CDR2 YNNKEL (reference sequence).

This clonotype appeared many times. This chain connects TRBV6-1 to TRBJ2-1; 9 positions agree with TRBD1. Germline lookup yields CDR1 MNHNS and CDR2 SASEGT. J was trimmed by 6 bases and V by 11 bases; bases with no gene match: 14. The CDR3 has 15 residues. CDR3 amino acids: CALKPRTGVVNEQFF. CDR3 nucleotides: TGTGCCCTTAAGCCCAGGACAGGGGTGGTCAATGAGCAGTTCTTC.

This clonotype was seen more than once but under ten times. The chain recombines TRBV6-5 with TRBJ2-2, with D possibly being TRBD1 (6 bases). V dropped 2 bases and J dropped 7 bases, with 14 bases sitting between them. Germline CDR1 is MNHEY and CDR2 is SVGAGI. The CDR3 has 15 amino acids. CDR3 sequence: CASSYRETGHGELFF. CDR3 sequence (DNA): TGTGCCAGCAGTTACAGGGAAACAGGGCACGGGGAGCTGTTTTTT.

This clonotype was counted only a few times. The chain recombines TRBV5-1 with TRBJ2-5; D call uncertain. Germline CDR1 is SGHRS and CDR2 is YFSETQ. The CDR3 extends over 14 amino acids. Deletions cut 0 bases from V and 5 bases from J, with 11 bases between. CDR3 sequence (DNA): TGCGCCAGCAGCTTGGGGCCCGCCCGGGAGACCCAGTACTTC. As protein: CASSLGPARETQYF.

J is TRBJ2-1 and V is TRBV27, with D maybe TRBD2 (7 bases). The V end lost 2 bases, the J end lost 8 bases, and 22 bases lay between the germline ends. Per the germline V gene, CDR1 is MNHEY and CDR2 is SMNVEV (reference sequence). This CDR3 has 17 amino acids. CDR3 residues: CASSLGMGGSGVHEQFF. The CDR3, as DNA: TGTGCCAGCAGTTTAGGGATGGGGGGCAGCGGGGTCCATGAGCAGTTCTTC.

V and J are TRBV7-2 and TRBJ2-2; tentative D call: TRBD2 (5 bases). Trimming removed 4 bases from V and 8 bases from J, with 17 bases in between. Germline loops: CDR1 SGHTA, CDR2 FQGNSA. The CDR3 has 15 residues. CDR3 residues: CASSSTAGGSGELFF. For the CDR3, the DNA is TGTGCCAGCAGCTCAACGGCCGGAGGTTCGGGGGAGCTGTTTTTT.

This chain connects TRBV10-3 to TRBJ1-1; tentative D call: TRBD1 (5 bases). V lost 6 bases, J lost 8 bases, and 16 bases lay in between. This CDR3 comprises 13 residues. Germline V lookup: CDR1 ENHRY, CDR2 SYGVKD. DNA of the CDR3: TGTGCCATCAGGACAGAGCCCGAGGGAGAAGCTTTCTTT. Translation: CAIRTEPEGEAFF.